This T cell receptor beta chain was sequenced in a study of CD8+ T cells in alopecia areata. Study-wide results and caveats: There were many expanded lesional clones persisting in scalp and blood during tofacitinib. Both scalp clonality and the expanded CD8+ clones among the top 100 showed a significant decrease with tofacitinib. Researchers say the link of baseline CD8+ expansion to response remains uncertain, with one nonresponder.

Extracted RNA was reverse transcribed into cDNA, the sequencing template. TCRdb's copy holds only in-frame clones and misses some; the assay was immunoSEQ multiplex PCR. The sample shows some 110,000 clones, roughly 50% of them seen only once. To note about this clone: Antigen specificity is unknown.

V lost 6 bases, J lost 5 bases, and 9 bases stayed unmatched. There are 14 residues in the CDR3. Germline V gene data show CDR1 as MNHEY and CDR2 as SMNVEV (reference sequence). The treatment here: oral pan-JAK inhibitor, 5-10 mg twice daily. The rearrangement uses TRBV27 and TRBJ2-5; 7 bases map to TRBD2. The sequence derives from a human donor with alopecia areata. The sample was CD8+ T cells sorted from blood, taken at week 4, from a patient treated with tofacitinib. CDR3 sequence reads: CASSPPLGGETQYF. The CDR3 region has the DNA TGTGCCAGCAGCCCCCCCTTGGGGGGGGAGACCCAGTACTTC.